The rows below give T cell receptor beta chains drawn from one sample of a study of blood T cell repertoires in COVID-19. TCRdb keeps only in-frame clones here, not all; method: immunoSEQ multiplex PCR. The sample lists some 350,000 clones, more than 75% seen once, with 3% to 4% in the top ten. Sequencing was performed on peripheral blood. Every receptor here comes from a woman aged 18-29 years who had recovered from COVID-19. CDR3s include the opening cysteine and the closing phenylalanine or tryptophan. Each record gives: CDR3 protein, J gene, V gene.

CASEGSGNYGYTF	TRBJ1-2	TRBV7-2
CASSQDRTVTYNEQFF	TRBJ2-1	TRBV4-3
CASSPGVNEQFF	TRBJ2-1	TRBV12-3/TRBV12-4
CASSLGGGTEAFF	TRBJ1-1	TRBV12-3/TRBV12-4
CASSSTGLGNEQFF	TRBJ2-1	TRBV19
CASRSRRDSEDTQYF	TRBJ2-3	TRBV6-5
CASRGGTEPGNTIYF	TRBJ1-3	TRBV18
CASSLAPRAKRGSGNTIYF	TRBJ1-3	TRBV7-6
CASSYSWDRELGGYTF	TRBJ1-2	TRBV6-6
CASSLGGRANSPLHF	TRBJ1-6	TRBV7-2
CSVLLLLAGTQYF	TRBJ2-3	TRBV29-1
CASSEVGQGFWEQFF	TRBJ2-1	TRBV6-1
CASSWGLLNTGELFF	TRBJ2-2	TRBV6-2/TRBV6-3
CATSATTGFNQPQHF	TRBJ1-5	TRBV24-1